What follows are 25 T cell receptor beta chains derived from one specimen sequenced in a study of radiation and T cells in renal cell carcinoma. Noted treatment: treatment-naive control, cytoreductive nephrectomy. Method: immunoSEQ multiplex PCR; TCRdb's copy keeps in-frame clones and lacks some. Among 18,000 or so clones listed, approximately 59% were seen once. This material consisted of tumor tissue, taken from a patient whose treatment was nephrectomy without radiotherapy. The receptors shown here come from a man in his forties or fifties with renal cell carcinoma.

This clone occurred many times. The chain combines TRBV5-1 with TRBJ2-1, with 16 bases that match TRBD2. Trimming took 4 bases from V and 7 from J; bases not matched to a gene: 2. Per germline, CDR1 SGHRS and CDR2 YFSETQ. The CDR3 is 15 residues long. The CDR3 loop reads CASSLGLAGGNEQFF. CDR3 nucleotides: TGCGCCAGCAGCCTGGGACTAGCGGGAGGGAATGAGCAGTTCTTC.

V usage is TRBV7-8 and J usage is TRBJ2-1, with D unclear. Germline V gives CDR1 SGHVS, CDR2 FQNEAQ. CDR3 length: 17 residues. The V and J ends lost 5 bases and 6 bases respectively, with 23 bases between them. CDR3: CASSQLLREWRLNEQFF. CDR3 sequence (DNA): TGTGCCAGCAGCCAGCTACTACGAGAATGGCGACTCAATGAGCAGTTCTTC.

The gene calls are TRBV20-1 and TRBJ1-5; D unresolved. The CDR3 is 11 residues long. The germline V gene has CDR1 DFQATT and CDR2 SNEGSKA (reference sequence). Trimming shortened V by 2 bases and J by 6 bases, and 5 bases separated the two germline ends. CDR3 in amino acids: CSARKGQPQHF. CDR3 in DNA: TGCAGTGCTAGAAAGGGTCAGCCCCAGCATTTT.

This clone turned up a few times. The chain is built from TRBV28 and TRBJ2-7; possible D gene TRBD1, 5 bases. The CDR3 is 14 amino acids. With 6 bases removed from V and 3 bases from J, the gap between germline ends came to 15 bases. From germline, CDR1 is MDHEN and CDR2 SYDVKM. The CDR3 DNA sequence: TGTGCCAGCAGGACCCAGGGTGGCAACTACGAGCAGTACTTC. Translating gives CASRTQGGNYEQYF.

This rearrangement joins TRBV7-2 to TRBJ2-1; 13 nucleotides align to TRBD2. CDR3 size: 17 residues. CDR1 SGHTA and CDR2 FQGNSA come from the germline V gene. The ends lost 5 bases at V and 7 bases at J; junction bases unmatched: 11. DNA for the CDR3: TGTGCCAGCAGCCCCGGGACTAGCGGGGTCCGGGTTAATGAGCAGTTCTTC. It encodes CASSPGTSGVRVNEQFF.

This clone has just a few counts. This chain links TRBV27 with TRBJ1-2; D is perhaps TRBD1 (5 bases). V gave up 1 base and J gave up 7 bases, with 13 bases separating them. The CDR3 consists of 14 residues. Germline V gene data show CDR1 as MNHEY and CDR2 as SMNVEV (reference sequence). CDR3 sequence reads: CASSLWGDGSGYTF. CDR3 DNA: TGTGCCAGCAGTTTATGGGGGGACGGGAGTGGCTACACCTTC.

For the CDR3, the DNA is TGTGCCAGCAGCTACGACAGGGCCCCCTACAATGAGCAGTTCTTC. It is translated as CASSYDRAPYNEQFF. The V call is TRBV7-2, the J call TRBJ2-1, with TRBD1 matching 7 bases. This CDR3 region has 15 residues. CDR1 SGHTA and CDR2 FQGNSA come from the germline V gene. The ends lost 4 bases at V and 2 bases at J; junction bases unmatched: 5.

The rearrangement joins TRBV10-3 to TRBJ2-1; D is unclear. CDR3 length: 14 amino acids. CDR1 is ENHRY, CDR2 SYGVKD, per germline. The V end was cut by 11 bases, the J end by 7 bases, with 21 bases between. The CDR3 DNA sequence: TGTGCCTTGTCCTCGGGCTCCCAAATGAATGAGCAGTTCTTC. It yields the protein CALSSGSQMNEQFF.

The chain links TRBV6-5 to TRBJ1-2; D uncertain. Germline-derived CDR1 and CDR2 are MNHEY and SVGAGI. The CDR3 is made up of 11 amino acids. V dropped 4 bases and J dropped 0 bases, with 0 bases sitting between them. The CDR3 nucleotides are TGTGCCAGCAGTTCTAACTATGGCTACACCTTC. Protein sequence: CASSSNYGYTF.

V is TRBV10-3 and J is TRBJ2-2; D unclear. The germline V gene encodes CDR1 ENHRY and CDR2 SYGVKD. Trimming stripped 8 bases from V and 0 bases from J, with 10 bases between. This CDR3 region has 14 residues. This chain's CDR3 is CAIGNVANTGELFF. The CDR3 DNA sequence: TGTGCCATCGGCAACGTGGCGAACACCGGGGAGCTGTTTTTT.

The rearrangement joins TRBV27 to TRBJ1-1; 7 bases line up with TRBD1. The CDR3 covers 19 residues. Germline loops: CDR1 MNHEY, CDR2 SMNVEV (reference sequence). J gave up 3 bases and V 4 bases, and 20 bases lay outside the gene matches. CDR3 DNA sequence: TGTGCCAGCAGTTCTCGAATGAGGGGGCTCACGGGTGGGTACACTGAAGCTTTCTTT. Protein: CASSSRMRGLTGGYTEAFF.

This clone was seen ten or more times. The chain has TRBV30 and TRBJ1-1; TRBD1 is a possible D gene (6 bases). This CDR3 is 13 amino acids long. CDR1 and CDR2 (germline): GTSNPN, SVGIG (reference sequence). Deletions cut 1 base from V and 1 base from J, with 7 bases between. CDR3 nucleotide sequence: TGTGCCTGGAGTGAACAGGGGAACACTGAAGCTTTCTTT. This gives the protein CAWSEQGNTEAFF. The variable domain in full, completed from reference TRBV30 and TRBJ1-1, reads SQTIHQWPATLVQPVGSPLSLECTVEGTSNPNLYWYRQAAGRGLQLLFYSVGIGQISSEVPQNLSASRPQDRQFILSSKKLLLSDSGFYLCAWSEQGNTEAFFGQGTRLTVV.

This clone was counted once. The V and J genes are TRBV6-5 and TRBJ1-1, with 11 bases that match TRBD1. CDR1 is MNHEY, CDR2 SVGAGI, per germline. This CDR3 spans 15 amino acids. V shed 2 bases and J 4 bases; nucleotides not matched to a gene: 3. The chain's CDR3 is CASSYEGTGGTEAFF. In nucleotides, the CDR3 is TGTGCCAGCAGTTACGAAGGGACAGGGGGCACTGAAGCTTTCTTT.

V and J are TRBV15 and TRBJ1-1; no clear D. The CDR3 is 13 amino acids. Germline V gene lookup returns CDR1 LNHNV and CDR2 YYDKDF (reference sequence). V lost 5 bases, J lost 2 bases, and 9 bases lay in between. The CDR3 DNA sequence: TGTGCCACCAGCGGGCGGATAAACACTGAAGCTTTCTTT. Protein: CATSGRINTEAFF.

The rearrangement uses TRBV4-3 and TRBJ2-1, with D unresolved. V was trimmed by 0 bases and J by 4 bases, leaving 13 bases between them. The CDR3 totals 16 residues. Per germline, CDR1 LGHNA and CDR2 YSLEER. CDR3 DNA sequence: TGCGCCAGCAGCCAAGATCGAAGCGCAAGATACAATGAGCAGTTCTTC. This codes for CASSQDRSARYNEQFF.

This chain links TRBV2 with TRBJ2-6; D gene ambiguous. This CDR3 spans 15 amino acids. Germline CDR1 and CDR2: SNHLY and FYNNEI. Trimming pared 5 bases from V and 1 base from J, leaving 9 bases between. As DNA, the CDR3 is TGTGCCAGCAGTCTGTCCCAATCTGGGGCCAACGTCCTGACTTTC. Amino acids: CASSLSQSGANVLTF.

This sequence joins TRBV14 and TRBJ2-1; D remains unclear. The germline V gene encodes CDR1 SGHDN and CDR2 FVKESK. Trimming shortened V by 1 base and J by 3 bases, and 10 bases separated the two germline ends. The CDR3 is made up of 15 amino acids. The CDR3 spells CASSQGFAIYNEQFF. CDR3 DNA: TGTGCCAGCAGCCAAGGGTTTGCGATCTACAATGAGCAGTTCTTC.

The genes are TRBV6-5 and TRBJ1-1; 7 bases line up with TRBD1. This CDR3 is built from 15 residues. Germline V gene lookup returns CDR1 MNHEY and CDR2 SVGAGI. The trim removed 6 bases at V and 5 bases at J, leaving 12 bases unmatched. The CDR3 DNA follows: TGTGCCAGCAGCGCCCCGCGGACAGGAGATACTGAAGCTTTCTTT. This codes for CASSAPRTGDTEAFF.

This clone was found a few times. This rearrangement joins TRBV7-2 to TRBJ2-7, with 9 bases matching TRBD1. This CDR3 has 15 amino acids. From germline, CDR1 is SGHTA and CDR2 FQGNSA. V lost 2 bases and J lost 1; bases outside the gene matches: 3. CDR3 nucleotide sequence: TGTGCCAGCAGCTTACGCGGGACAGGGTCCTACGAGCAGTACTTC. Its protein product is CASSLRGTGSYEQYF.

This chain joins TRBV9 and TRBJ2-3, with D possibly TRBD2 on 5 matching bases. The germline V gene encodes CDR1 SGDLS and CDR2 YYNGEE. Trimming removed 4 bases from V and 4 bases from J, with 10 bases in between. This CDR3 contains 13 residues. The CDR3 DNA sequence: TGTGCCAGCAGCCAGGAGGTAGCAGATACGCAGTATTTT. Translated, it gives CASSQEVADTQYF.

V gene TRBV5-1 combines with J gene TRBJ2-7, with TRBD1 as a possible D gene (6 bases). The CDR3 covers 15 residues. Trimming removed 4 bases from V and 3 bases from J, with 17 bases in between. Per germline, CDR1 SGHRS and CDR2 YFSETQ. CDR3 bases: TGCGCCAGCAGCCCCCAGAGGGGGATCGGCTACGAGCAGTACTTC. This gives the protein CASSPQRGIGYEQYF.

This clone has at least ten counts. The V and J genes are TRBV2 and TRBJ2-3; D not resolved. CDR1 and CDR2 (germline): SNHLY, FYNNEI. The CDR3 is 13 amino acids. The V and J ends lost 3 bases and 4 bases respectively, with 8 bases between them. The CDR3 coding sequence is TGTGCCAGCAGTGATGGACCGTCAGATACGCAGTATTTT. Translated: CASSDGPSDTQYF.

V gene TRBV27 combines with J gene TRBJ2-3, with D unresolved. This CDR3 is 11 amino acids long. The V end was cut by 6 bases, the J end by 6 bases, with 7 bases between. The germline V gene encodes CDR1 MNHEY and CDR2 SMNVEV (reference sequence). CDR3 bases: TGTGCCAGCAGACTCGTGGATACGCAGTATTTT. Translating it yields CASRLVDTQYF.

The chain recombines TRBV30 with TRBJ2-2; D may be TRBD2 (5 bases). The V gene lost 7 bases and the J gene lost 2 bases, with 17 bases spanning the gap. The CDR3 length is 15 residues. Germline CDR1 GTSNPN, CDR2 SVGIG (reference sequence). CDR3 coding DNA: TGTGCCTCAAGACGTAGGGAGAGAAACACCGGGGAGCTGTTTTTT. It encodes CASRRRERNTGELFF.

The V call is TRBV7-9, the J call TRBJ1-1; D unresolved. The CDR3 sequence is 11 residues long. Trimming removed 2 bases from V and 6 bases from J, with 4 bases in between. Germline V CDR1 and CDR2: SEHNR, FQNEAQ (reference sequence). CDR3 residues: CASSLNAEAFF. CDR3 DNA: TGTGCCAGCAGCTTAAATGCTGAAGCTTTCTTT. Based on the CDR3 plus reference TRBV7-9 and TRBJ1-1, the full variable domain is DTGVSQNPRHKITKRGQNVTFRCDPISEHNRLYWYRQTLGQGPEFLTYFQNEAQLEKSRLLSDRFSAERPKGSFSTLEIQRTEQGDSAMYLCASSLNAEAFFGQGTRLTVV.